This T cell receptor beta chain was sequenced in a study of Graves' ophthalmopathy and Graves' hyperthyroidism. Germline-derived CDR1 and CDR2 are SEHNR and FQNEAQ (reference sequence). The CDR3 is made up of 12 amino acids. V was trimmed by 4 bases and J by 3 bases, leaving 6 bases between them. This clonotype was seen at least ten times. RNA transcripts yielded amplified TCR beta CDR3 regions. The authors performed first-round RT-PCR with HTBI primers and then a second-round multiplex PCR. MiXCR was run by TCRdb on the multiplex PCR reads, yielding one entry per CDR3 protein. Among under 200,000 distinct CDR3 sequences listed, approximately 40% were seen once.

The chain combines TRBV7-9 with TRBJ2-5; D call uncertain. The sequence came from a woman between 35 and 50 years old with Graves' ophthalmopathy. The sample taken for sequencing was peripheral blood. CDR3 bases: TGTGCCAGCAGCTCCCCGAAAGAGACCCAGTACTTC. It encodes CASSSPKETQYF.